The clone carrying this TCR beta chain showed up just a few times. Its antigen is unidentified. The data originate from a study of CD8 T cells in ankylosing spondylitis. TCRdb re-called the 5' RACE reads with MiXCR, one entry per CDR3 protein. In the table there are roughly 700,000 distinct CDR3 sequences, under 20% of which are singletons. Whole-study findings and limits: Characteristic, it appeared, of ankylosing spondylitis blood was a TCR beta motif of eight highly homologous variants.

The sample taken for sequencing was blood, either unsorted or a sorted T cell fraction (not recorded which). This clonotype originated in a male donor with ankylosing spondylitis.

The CDR3 here is CASSSGTGATDTQYF. The CDR3 coding sequence is TGTGCCAGCAGCTCCGGGACAGGAGCGACAGATACGCAGTATTTT. The chain is built from TRBV9 and TRBJ2-3, with TRBD1 matching 8 bases. Trimming at V came to 4 bases and at J to 3 bases, leaving 7 bases not matched to a gene. CDR3 length equals 15 residues. Germline V lookup: CDR1 SGDLS, CDR2 YYNGEE.